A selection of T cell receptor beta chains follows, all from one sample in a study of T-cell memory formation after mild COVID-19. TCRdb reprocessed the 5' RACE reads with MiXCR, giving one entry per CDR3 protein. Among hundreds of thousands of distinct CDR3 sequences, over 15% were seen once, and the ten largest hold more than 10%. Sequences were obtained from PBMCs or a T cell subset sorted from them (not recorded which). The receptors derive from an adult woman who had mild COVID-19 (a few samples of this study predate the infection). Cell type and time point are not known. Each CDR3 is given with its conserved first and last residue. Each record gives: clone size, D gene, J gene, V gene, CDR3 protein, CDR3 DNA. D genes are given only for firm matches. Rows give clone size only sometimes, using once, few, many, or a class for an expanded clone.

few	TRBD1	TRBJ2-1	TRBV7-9	CASSFFGQGFAREQFF	TGTGCCAGCAGCTTTTTTGGACAGGGATTCGCTCGAGAGCAGTTCTTC
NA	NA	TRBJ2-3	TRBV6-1	CASSGVGGAFGGTDTQYF	TGTGCCAGCAGCGGGGTCGGGGGTGCCTTTGGGGGCACAGATACGCAGTATTTT
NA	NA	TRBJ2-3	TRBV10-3	CAITLTRGGQGTQYF	TGTGCCATCACCCTGACTAGAGGGGGCCAAGGAACGCAGTATTTT
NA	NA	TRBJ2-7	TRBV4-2	CASSPTAGWTTYEQYF	TGTGCCAGCAGCCCGACGGCGGGTTGGACTACCTACGAGCAGTACTTC
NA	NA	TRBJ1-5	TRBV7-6	CASSLLPATNQPQHF	TGTGCCAGCAGCTTACTTCCCGCTACTAATCAGCCCCAGCATTTT
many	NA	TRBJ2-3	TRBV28	CASNSPTRLTDTQYF	TGTGCCAGCAATTCTCCGACGAGACTCACAGATACGCAGTATTTT
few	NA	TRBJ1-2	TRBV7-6	CASSPSYGYGYTF	TGTGCCAGCAGCCCCAGTTATGGCTATGGCTACACCTTC
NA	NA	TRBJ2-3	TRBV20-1	CSARVDASSTDTQYF	TGCAGTGCTAGGGTGGACGCCTCGAGCACAGATACGCAGTATTTT
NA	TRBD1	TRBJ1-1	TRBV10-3	CAISEFAGGEAFF	TGTGCCATCAGTGAGTTTGCAGGGGGCGAAGCTTTCTTT
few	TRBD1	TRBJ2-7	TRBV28	CASSTPGQYEQYF	TGTGCCAGCAGTACCCCGGGACAGTACGAGCAGTACTTC
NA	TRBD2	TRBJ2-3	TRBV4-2	CASSQLAGPSTDTQYF	TGTGCCAGCAGCCAACTAGCGGGGCCTAGCACAGATACGCAGTATTTT
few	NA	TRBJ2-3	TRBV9	CASSHNVAILEDTQYF	TGTGCCAGCAGTCATAACGTGGCCATCTTGGAAGATACGCAGTATTTT
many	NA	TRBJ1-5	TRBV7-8	CASSFLALGNQPQHF	TGTGCCAGCAGCTTCCTTGCACTGGGAAATCAGCCCCAGCATTTT
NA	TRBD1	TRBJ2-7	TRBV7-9	CASSAPGQDYEQYF	TGTGCCAGCAGCGCCCCGGGACAGGACTACGAGCAGTACTTC
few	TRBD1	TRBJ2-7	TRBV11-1	CASRERTGGSYEQYF	TGTGCCAGCAGAGAGAGGACAGGGGGCTCCTACGAGCAGTACTTC
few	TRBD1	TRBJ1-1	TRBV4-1	CASSQPDREGTEAFF	TGCGCCAGCAGCCAACCGGACAGGGAGGGAACTGAAGCTTTCTTT
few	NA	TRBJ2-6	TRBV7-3	CASSLSMTGANVLTF	TGTGCCAGCAGCTTAAGCATGACCGGGGCCAACGTCCTGACTTTC
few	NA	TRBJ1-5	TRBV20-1	CSASRGYNQPQHF	TGCAGTGCTAGCCGAGGGTACAATCAGCCCCAGCATTTT
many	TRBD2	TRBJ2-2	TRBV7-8	CASSLGLAGDANTGELFF	TGTGCCAGCAGCTTGGGACTAGCGGGGGACGCGAACACCGGGGAGCTGTTTTTT